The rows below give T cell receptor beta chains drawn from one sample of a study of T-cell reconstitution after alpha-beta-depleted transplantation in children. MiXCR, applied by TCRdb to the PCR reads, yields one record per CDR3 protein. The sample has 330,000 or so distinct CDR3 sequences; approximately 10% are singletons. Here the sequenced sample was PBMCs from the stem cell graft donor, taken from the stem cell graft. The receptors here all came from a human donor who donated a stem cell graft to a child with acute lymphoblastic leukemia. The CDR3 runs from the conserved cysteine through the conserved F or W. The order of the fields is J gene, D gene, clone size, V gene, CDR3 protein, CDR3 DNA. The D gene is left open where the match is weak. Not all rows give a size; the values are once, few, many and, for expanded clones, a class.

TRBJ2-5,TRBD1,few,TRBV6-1,CASSRRTGDGTQYF,TGTGCCAGCAGTAGAAGGACAGGGGACGGGACCCAGTACTTC
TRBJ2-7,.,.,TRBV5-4,CASSFSTGSYEQYF,TGTGCCAGCAGCTTCAGTACAGGGTCCTACGAGCAGTACTTC
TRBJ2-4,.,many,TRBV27,CASSRPSLGNIQYF,TGTGCCAGCAGCAGGCCTTCTCTGGGAAACATTCAGTACTTC
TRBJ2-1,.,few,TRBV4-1,CASSQERVANEQFF,TGCGCCAGCAGCCAAGAACGGGTAGCCAATGAGCAGTTCTTC
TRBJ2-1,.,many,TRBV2,CASSEPSRVNEQFF,TGTGCCAGCAGTGAACCCTCCAGGGTAAATGAGCAGTTCTTC
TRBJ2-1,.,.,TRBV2,CASSESRVRPREQFF,TGTGCCAGCAGTGAGTCCCGGGTCCGGCCAAGGGAGCAGTTCTTC
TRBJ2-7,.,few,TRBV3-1,CASSPETGPYEQYF,TGTGCCAGCAGCCCCGAGACGGGGCCGTACGAGCAGTACTTC
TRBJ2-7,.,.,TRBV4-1,CASSHRTETYEQYF,TGCGCCAGCAGCCACCGGACAGAAACTTACGAGCAGTACTTC
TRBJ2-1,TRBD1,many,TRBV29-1,CSVEGHGTGPNEQFF,TGCAGCGTTGAGGGGCACGGGACAGGGCCCAATGAGCAGTTCTTC
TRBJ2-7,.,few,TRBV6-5,CASSYGGAGSYEQYF,TGTGCCAGCAGTTACGGGGGGGCAGGGTCCTACGAGCAGTACTTC
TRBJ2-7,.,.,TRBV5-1,CASSLDPGAHEQYF,TGCGCCAGCAGCTTGGACCCAGGGGCCCACGAGCAGTACTTC
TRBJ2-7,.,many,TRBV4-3,CASSHGRGVGEQYF,TGCGCCAGCAGCCATGGGAGGGGGGTCGGCGAGCAGTACTTC
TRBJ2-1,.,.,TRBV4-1,CASSGERGGGSYNEQFF,TGCGCCAGCAGCGGGGAACGCGGGGGCGGGTCCTACAATGAGCAGTTCTTC
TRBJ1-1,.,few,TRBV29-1,CSVWGTGPFTEAFF,TGCAGCGTCTGGGGAACAGGGCCGTTCACTGAAGCTTTCTTT
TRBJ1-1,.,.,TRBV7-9,CASSPTEAFF,TGTGCCAGCAGCCCGACTGAAGCTTTCTTT
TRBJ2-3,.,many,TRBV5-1,CASSLYPGDTQYF,TGCGCCAGCAGCTTGTACCCTGGAGATACGCAGTATTTT
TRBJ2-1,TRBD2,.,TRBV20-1,CSASYRLALQYEQFF,TGCAGTGCTAGCTACAGACTAGCGTTACAATATGAGCAGTTCTTC
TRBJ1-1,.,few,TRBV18,CASSPGRGENTEAFF,TGTGCCAGCTCACCCGGACGTGGAGAGAACACTGAAGCTTTCTTT
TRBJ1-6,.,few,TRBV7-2,CASSLGSSYNSPLHF,TGTGCCAGCAGCTTGGGCAGCTCCTATAATTCACCCCTCCACTTT
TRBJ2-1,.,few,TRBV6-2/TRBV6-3,CASSYSTWREVLFHNEQFF,TGTGCCAGCAGTTACTCGACGTGGAGGGAAGTCCTGTTTCACAATGAGCAGTTCTTC
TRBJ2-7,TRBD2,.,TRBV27,CASSLRLAGYEQYF,TGTGCCAGCAGTTTAAGGCTAGCGGGCTACGAGCAGTACTTC
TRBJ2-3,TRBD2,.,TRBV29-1,CSVVGREWAGAQYF,TGCAGCGTTGTGGGGCGGGAGTGGGCCGGAGCGCAGTATTTT
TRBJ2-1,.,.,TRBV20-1,CSAMWRVNEQFF,TGCAGTGCTATGTGGCGGGTGAATGAGCAGTTCTTC
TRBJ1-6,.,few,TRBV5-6,CASSLEDLASPLHF,TGTGCCAGCAGCTTGGAGGACTTAGCTTCACCCCTCCACTTT
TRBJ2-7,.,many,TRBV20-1,CSAEGTREQYF,TGCAGTGCTGAGGGGACGCGGGAGCAGTACTTC
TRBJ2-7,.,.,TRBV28,CASKGLLNEQYF,TGTGCCAGCAAGGGGTTACTAAATGAGCAGTACTTC
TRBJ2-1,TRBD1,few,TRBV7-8,CASSLAGTANNEQFF,TGTGCCAGCAGCTTAGCCGGGACAGCGAACAATGAGCAGTTCTTC
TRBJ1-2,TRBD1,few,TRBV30,CAWRGQGANYGYTF,TGTGCCTGGAGGGGGCAGGGGGCAAACTATGGCTACACCTTC
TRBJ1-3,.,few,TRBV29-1,CSVVGVGTIYF,TGCAGCGTTGTGGGGGTCGGCACCATATATTTT
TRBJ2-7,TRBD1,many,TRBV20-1,CSARDRNTYEQYF,TGCAGTGCTAGGGACAGGAATACCTACGAGCAGTACTTC
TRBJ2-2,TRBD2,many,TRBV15,CATSPRLATAGELFF,TGTGCCACCAGCCCTAGACTAGCGACGGCGGGGGAGCTGTTTTTT
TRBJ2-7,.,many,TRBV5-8,CASSLRSDSDEQYF,TGTGCCAGCAGCCTGAGATCGGACAGTGATGAGCAGTACTTC
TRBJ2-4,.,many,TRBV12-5,CASGTTEGGGNIQYF,TGTGCTAGTGGCACGACAGAGGGAGGGGGAAACATTCAGTACTTC
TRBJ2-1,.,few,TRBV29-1,CSVEDPVGRGEQFF,TGCAGCGTTGAAGATCCGGTGGGGAGGGGGGAGCAGTTCTTC
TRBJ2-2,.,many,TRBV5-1,CASSLDAGATGELFF,TGCGCCAGCAGTTTGGACGCAGGGGCTACCGGGGAGCTGTTTTTT
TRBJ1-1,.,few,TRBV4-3,CASSQVTGSEAFF,TGCGCCAGCAGCCAAGTGACAGGTTCGGAAGCTTTCTTT
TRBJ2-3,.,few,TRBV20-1,CSARQGFTDTQYF,TGCAGTGCTAGACAGGGCTTCACAGATACGCAGTATTTT
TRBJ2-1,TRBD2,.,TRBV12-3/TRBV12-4,CASSLVLAGGRSYNEQFF,TGTGCCAGCAGTTTGGTATTAGCGGGAGGGAGATCCTACAATGAGCAGTTCTTC
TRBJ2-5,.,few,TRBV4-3,CASSQDEGWGETQYF,TGCGCCAGCAGCCAAGATGAGGGTTGGGGTGAGACCCAGTACTTC
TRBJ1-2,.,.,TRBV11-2,CASSLTAVFNYGYTF,TGTGCCAGCAGCTTAACCGCTGTCTTCAACTATGGCTACACCTTC